This T cell receptor (beta chain) was profiled in a study of cytomegalovirus exposure and HLA in healthy donors listed by TCRdb under 2017. With regard to the full study: In an earlier analysis of approximately 500 of the donors, 250 to 350 Gb of sequence data and some 100 million unique TCR beta sequences from about 179 million T cells were reported. Approximately 330 gigabases of sequencing data and roughly 80 million unique TCR sequences made up an early release that covered around 640 HLA-typed donors. Typing coverage differed by locus: A, B, C, DRB1 and DQB1 were typed in roughly 620-640 donors, DQA1 in 500 to 550, DPA1 in 600 to 610, and DPB1 in just under 490. Every repertoire in the discovery cohort had been generated on one and the same sequencing platform. In a later analysis, previously published TCR beta repertoires from several hundred donors were re-analyzed and high-resolution HLA genotyping was added so that TCR occurrence patterns could be studied. A later genetic analysis used genome-wide SNP genotypes for about 60% of the roughly 700 donors, treating that subset as a discovery cohort. In an earlier analysis of roughly 540 of the donors, high-throughput TCR beta sequencing was used to judge whether each TCR beta V gene segment behaved as functional or pseudogenic. Both class I and class II loci were covered by HLA typing, at four-digit resolution. The genetic ancestry cluster associated with self-reported Caucasian donors included about 81% of the approximately 400 genotyped donors. Four or five DR-DQ haplotypes were handled as single units for association and clustering because linkage in the cohort was strong. Donor age, sex, ethnicity and CMV serostatus were compiled alongside the repertoire data. The study used immunosequencing to profile the T cell repertoires of approximately 640 subjects and linked those repertoires to cytomegalovirus serostatus. The study aimed to test whether signatures of past pathogen exposure could be identified by cataloging public T cell receptors. Besides the first cohort of approximately 710 subjects, a separate validation cohort made up of roughly 130 different subjects was used. The study combined high-throughput TCR immunosequencing, statistical association of individual TCRs with disease status, and machine learning to predict cytomegalovirus infection status. In the later analysis, no new phenotypic data were used to find candidate immune exposures; instead, reliance was placed on TCR beta sequences and their occurrence across donors. Among under 450 genotyped donors of the cohort, an average of approximately 250,000 unique TCR beta nucleotide sequences were sequenced per donor, roughly 20% of them non-productive.

General study outcomes and caveats: A further reported finding was that TCR beta sequences accurately predicted the HLA-A and HLA-B alleles for most subjects in the first cohort. An earlier analysis of approximately 500 of the donors showed that most TCR beta V segments appeared in productive rearrangements either about 90% or about 30% of the time, which broadly matched IMGT annotations. A later analysis found that TCR association rates varied across HLA loci, with DRB1 alleles showing the most associated TCRs and HLA-C alleles the fewest. Some IMGT-functional V segments, including TRBV6-2 and TRBV6-3, could not be distinguished by the 87-base-pair reads and were therefore excluded. Because counts were too low, roughly 17 rarely observed V segments, including chromosome 9 orphons, were left out of the earlier analysis of 500 to 650 of the donors. Roughly uniform sequencing depth across donors was assumed in presence/absence analyses, although this assumption may not hold. When HLA alleles, especially DR and DQ, strongly co-occurred, TCR associations were difficult to assign to individual alleles. According to the authors, the approach could potentially be generalized to other disease states and immunological phenotypes. According to a later analysis, parvovirus B19, influenza, CMV and Epstein-Barr virus appeared linked to several top co-occurrence clusters. In a later genetic analysis, fewer N-insertions in productive TCRs were reported among donors in an Asian-associated ancestry cluster than the approximately 710-donor mean. In a later analysis, most CMV-associated TCR beta chains were found to appear HLA-restricted, with HLA associations seemingly driven largely by CMV exposure. Three of the identified cytomegalovirus-associated TCR beta chains were confirmed in vitro to be specific for cytomegalovirus antigens. The cohort was sequenced for TCR beta chains only, and without alpha or paired-chain data the features that could be detected were limited. Compared with equally common non-associated chains, HLA-associated TCR beta chains in a later analysis were more clonally expanded and had lower generation probabilities. A total of 150 or so TCR beta chains were listed by the study as associated with cytomegalovirus. Because HLA typing was missing for some donors at each locus, association tests included only the typed subset. V-gene and J-gene trimming of TCR beta chains was associated with a missense DCLRE1C variant in a later genetic analysis, and the association was replicated in an independent cohort. The only immune exposure information available for the cohort was CMV serostatus. A cluster of highly shared sequence variants was judged likely to represent a technical artifact of the sequencing pipeline. Across donors, most TCR sequences were observed very rarely, whereas some public TCRs were present in many individuals. In a later analysis, more than 15,000 TCR beta sequences were associated with specific HLA alleles at a false discovery rate of 0.05. Linkage disequilibrium might explain the correlated functional status among segregating V segments, but an unknown experimental factor could not be ruled out. The classifier was reported to diagnose cytomegalovirus status with high specificity and sensitivity in both the original cohort and the validation cohort.

In total, approximately 610 healthy bone marrow donors made up the cohort. At the time of sampling, every cohort member was nominally healthy, though immune exposures that went unrecorded were likely present. The donor tested CMV seronegative, placing the donor among the 350 or so seronegative members of the cohort. Every donor gave a peripheral blood sample, and the peripheral blood mononuclear cells from that sample were used for TCR beta sequencing. Genomic DNA was extracted from the blood cell samples with the Qiagen DNeasy Blood Extraction Kit. Note on this clone: The antigen it recognizes is unknown. No base quality values were provided; no much bigger clone lies one nucleotide off.

Libraries were constructed by the immunoSEQ multiplex PCR assay. A mixture of 60 forward primers for TCR Vbeta segments and 13 reverse primers for TCR Jbeta segments was used in the multiplex PCR. Amplification of the CDR3 region of rearranged TCR beta genes was performed with a multiplex PCR assay on genomic DNA. On the Illumina HiSeq System, the amplified TCR beta libraries were sequenced as 87-base-pair reads. Per the authors' processing: A later analysis counted around 72 million unique TCR beta chains across the 550 to 750 repertoires, and 9.5 million to 11 million of these chains were shared by at least two donors. Raw reads were error-corrected and collapsed into unique sequences by a nearest-neighbor algorithm in which closely related sequences were merged to remove PCR and sequencing errors. To assign V, D and J gene segments, CDR3 sequences were aligned to IMGT reference sequences. For a sequence to be retained, at least a six-nucleotide match to both a V gene segment and a J gene segment was required. A rearrangement counted as productive if the CDR3 had no stop codons and remained in frame with V and J, and every other rearrangement counted as non-productive. Following IMGT convention, CDR3 was defined as the stretch from the second conserved V-encoded cysteine to the conserved J-encoded phenylalanine. The earlier analysis of 550 to 650 of the donors excluded any sequence lacking an unambiguous match to a single V gene segment. An earlier analysis of under 750 of the donors called V segments functional above 56.7% productive rearrangements and segregating when the between-donor standard deviation exceeded 5%. A statistical classification framework was built for diagnosing cytomegalovirus status from the catalog of TCR beta chain sequences. A later analysis assigned V and J genes by comparing TCR nucleotide sequences with IMGT/GENE-DB human TR gene sequences. In a later analysis, CDR3 sequences and most-parsimonious VDJ recombination scenarios were assigned using the TCRdist pipeline. In a later analysis, every TCR beta chain was defined by the combination of its CDR3 amino acid sequence and its V-gene family, and reads without a unique V-gene family were dropped. In a later analysis, 500 to 650 highly shared, low-generation-probability nucleotide sequences were removed to address suspected cross-contamination and a sequencing artifact. For each public chain, a later analysis derived a clonal expansion index from normalized ranks of inferred template counts within each repertoire. In a later analysis, generation probabilities were computed with a VDJ recombination model fitted to out-of-frame rearrangements, and the resulting probabilities were checked against IGoR. Hypergeometric tests were used in a later analysis to score TCR-TCR, TCR-HLA and TCR-CMV co-occurrence, with a repertoire-size bias correction applied to the TCR pairs. A later analysis estimated false discovery rates by permuting HLA or CMV assignments 20 times. In a later analysis, co-occurring TCRs were grouped with DBSCAN, and TCRdist sequence similarity was added when clustering was performed within HLA-allele-positive subsets. Repertoires with fewer than 30,000 or more than 120,000 public chains, plus five repertoires with anomalous nucleotide sharing, were excluded from co-occurrence clustering. TCRdb carries this immuneACCESS record with in-frame sequences only. Its versions omit some clonotypes, under half of them owing to an unresolved V gene in the studies checked, with the rest unexplained. V and J calls and clone size follow that table, whereas D and trimming were derived from the DNA. Present in this sample are some 150,000 clones, around four fifths of which were seen just once. The top ten constitute 1.3% of the sample.

The CDR3 runs 16 residues from the cysteine to the phenylalanine. Of all the DNA, just the CDR3 is kept, 48 bases in frame from base 1. Deletion took 5 bases off V and 0 bases off J, with a span of 17 bases between the germline ends. From the germline V gene, CDR1 is SGHTA and CDR2 is FQGNSA. The chain was built from TRBV7-2 and TRBJ2-7, with no confident D gene call. The sequencing input was PBMCs. This receptor was taken from a woman aged 45-59 years in good health and CMV-seronegative. The CDR3 corresponds to CASSPSLLYNSYEQYF. The sequenced DNA is TGTGCCAGCAGCCCTAGTTTGTTGTACAACTCCTACGAGCAGTACTTC.